A selection of T cell receptor beta chains follows, all from one sample in a study of PD-1 blockade in mismatch repair-deficient tumors. Profiled with immunoSEQ multiplex PCR; TCRdb holds only in-frame clones, not every one. The table lists about 120,000 clones, roughly 86% of them singletons, with approximately 12% in the top ten. The material was peripheral blood, obtained almost 74 weeks after starting pembrolizumab. The receptors derive from an adult with mismatch repair-deficient cancer. Both conserved end residues are trimmed from each CDR3. The order of the fields is V gene, J gene, clone size, CDR3 protein. Rows may omit the clone size; those that give it use once, few, many or a size class.

TRBV11-2	TRBJ2-3	.	ASSEVPAGLTDTQY
TRBV7-9	TRBJ2-3	once	ASSFGAGGADTQY
TRBV29-1	TRBJ2-1	.	SVEGWQGNEQF
TRBV7-2	TRBJ1-1	.	ASSLVFPMYTEAF
TRBV19	TRBJ2-7	.	ASRLPGGHEQY
TRBV4-1	TRBJ1-1	.	ASSRTGMDTEAF
TRBV27	TRBJ1-1	.	ASSPTIRGNTEAF
TRBV27	TRBJ2-1	.	ASSPGTGVYNEQF
TRBV4-1	TRBJ2-7	once	ASSRTGGNREQY
TRBV14	TRBJ1-2	.	ASSQDSGRGYT
TRBV4-3	TRBJ2-1	once	ASSQAPAGVADEQF
TRBV15	TRBJ2-2	once	ATSRTGGGFPGELF